These T cell receptor beta chains were read from a single sample in a study of T cells in Graves' hyperthyroidism and ophthalmopathy. One entry per CDR3 protein results from TCRdb running MiXCR on the multiplex PCR reads. The sample lists hundreds of thousands of distinct CDR3 sequences; approximately 14% were seen once. Sequencing was done on a sample of blood. The source is a woman under 30 with Graves' hyperthyroidism. CDR3s include the opening cysteine and the closing phenylalanine or tryptophan. The order of the fields is CDR3 protein, clone size, J gene, V gene. Only part of the rows carry a size: once, few, many, or a class if the clone is expanded.

CDR3aa: CAISEGTGAVTEAFF; abundance: many; j_gene: TRBJ1-1; v_gene: TRBV10-3
CDR3aa: CASSVGPPGTEAFF; abundance: .; j_gene: TRBJ1-1; v_gene: TRBV9
CDR3aa: CSATYPGTFYEQYF; abundance: many; j_gene: TRBJ2-7; v_gene: TRBV20-1
CDR3aa: CSAREGGSTSSPLHF; abundance: many; j_gene: TRBJ1-6; v_gene: TRBV20-1
CDR3aa: CAWSVLLAAHEQYF; abundance: many; j_gene: TRBJ2-7; v_gene: TRBV30
CDR3aa: CSARVLRRGTGAYGYTF; abundance: many; j_gene: TRBJ1-2; v_gene: TRBV20-1
CDR3aa: CASSFSLSSYEQYF; abundance: .; j_gene: TRBJ2-7; v_gene: TRBV27
CDR3aa: CASFDGDEQFF; abundance: .; j_gene: TRBJ2-1; v_gene: TRBV19
CDR3aa: CASSTRRGTNQNTEAFF; abundance: .; j_gene: TRBJ1-1; v_gene: TRBV7-2
CDR3aa: CSASQGGVVGYTF; abundance: .; j_gene: TRBJ1-2; v_gene: TRBV20-1
CDR3aa: CASSLFASTGTGELFF; abundance: many; j_gene: TRBJ2-2; v_gene: TRBV28
CDR3aa: CARSQDSWTDSVRTDTQYF; abundance: many; j_gene: TRBJ2-3; v_gene: TRBV14
CDR3aa: CSASGGQETQYF; abundance: many; j_gene: TRBJ2-5; v_gene: TRBV20-1
CDR3aa: CSVEQEYGYTF; abundance: .; j_gene: TRBJ1-2; v_gene: TRBV29-1
CDR3aa: CASSLRTSGGLKKYEQYF; abundance: many; j_gene: TRBJ2-7; v_gene: TRBV5-6
CDR3aa: CASSSDSQGIGVQETQYF; abundance: many; j_gene: TRBJ2-5; v_gene: TRBV7-6
CDR3aa: CASSISGGEQYF; abundance: few; j_gene: TRBJ2-7; v_gene: TRBV19
CDR3aa: CASSLNAGVGNQPQHF; abundance: .; j_gene: TRBJ1-5; v_gene: TRBV5-6
CDR3aa: CASAGLRDNSYEQYF; abundance: many; j_gene: TRBJ2-7; v_gene: TRBV3-1
CDR3aa: CASSYFGGASEAFF; abundance: few; j_gene: TRBJ1-1; v_gene: TRBV6-2/TRBV6-3
CDR3aa: CASKGGGQAWNEQFF; abundance: many; j_gene: TRBJ2-1; v_gene: TRBV2
CDR3aa: CASSARTGDDYGYTF; abundance: few; j_gene: TRBJ1-2; v_gene: TRBV9
CDR3aa: CASSFRLAGGFPDTQYF; abundance: many; j_gene: TRBJ2-3; v_gene: TRBV7-2
CDR3aa: CASSQASDSYEQYF; abundance: many; j_gene: TRBJ2-7; v_gene: TRBV4-1
CDR3aa: CASSATQEPYEQYF; abundance: .; j_gene: TRBJ2-7; v_gene: TRBV13
CDR3aa: CASSHGGEQYF; abundance: few; j_gene: TRBJ2-7; v_gene: TRBV7-2
CDR3aa: CASSFTTGGIQETQYF; abundance: many; j_gene: TRBJ2-5; v_gene: TRBV7-9
CDR3aa: CASSPETPPYEQYF; abundance: many; j_gene: TRBJ2-7; v_gene: TRBV11-2
CDR3aa: CATIRFTGRDEQFF; abundance: .; j_gene: TRBJ2-1; v_gene: TRBV15
CDR3aa: CSTVGTGYEQYF; abundance: many; j_gene: TRBJ2-7; v_gene: TRBV20-1
CDR3aa: CSASPSRLAEAFF; abundance: many; j_gene: TRBJ1-1; v_gene: TRBV20-1
CDR3aa: CASSQDMGGIVSNEQFF; abundance: many; j_gene: TRBJ2-1; v_gene: TRBV3-1
CDR3aa: CASSGDRTYEQYF; abundance: .; j_gene: TRBJ2-7; v_gene: TRBV27
CDR3aa: CASSLFRGGGNEQYF; abundance: many; j_gene: TRBJ2-7; v_gene: TRBV7-2
CDR3aa: CATSDLADHRRLKSYGYTF; abundance: many; j_gene: TRBJ1-2; v_gene: TRBV15
CDR3aa: CASRSPLGEAFF; abundance: many; j_gene: TRBJ1-1; v_gene: TRBV4-3
CDR3aa: CASAVGETQYF; abundance: .; j_gene: TRBJ2-5; v_gene: TRBV7-9
CDR3aa: CSVVRGGASVETQYF; abundance: many; j_gene: TRBJ2-5; v_gene: TRBV29-1
CDR3aa: CASSELTGGSQRDTQYF; abundance: many; j_gene: TRBJ2-3; v_gene: TRBV2
CDR3aa: CASSLGQSGYEQYF; abundance: .; j_gene: TRBJ2-7; v_gene: TRBV28
CDR3aa: CSVVRQGVEAFF; abundance: few; j_gene: TRBJ1-1; v_gene: TRBV29-1
CDR3aa: CASSTGTGGSLGTRDLLNNEQFF; abundance: many; j_gene: TRBJ2-1; v_gene: TRBV6-2/TRBV6-3
CDR3aa: CASSRRGQEYNEQFF; abundance: .; j_gene: TRBJ2-1; v_gene: TRBV5-5
CDR3aa: CAWTNSGATGELFF; abundance: .; j_gene: TRBJ2-2; v_gene: TRBV30
CDR3aa: CASSSARHAGYEQYF; abundance: many; j_gene: TRBJ2-7; v_gene: TRBV7-2
CDR3aa: CASSSPGLAGLRTDTQYF; abundance: many; j_gene: TRBJ2-3; v_gene: TRBV7-9
CDR3aa: CASSSSQRGGEQYF; abundance: many; j_gene: TRBJ2-7; v_gene: TRBV7-6
CDR3aa: CASSPAGLEYNEQFF; abundance: many; j_gene: TRBJ2-1; v_gene: TRBV7-9
CDR3aa: CATSDPTPFPDRGNNEQFF; abundance: many; j_gene: TRBJ2-1; v_gene: TRBV24-1
CDR3aa: CASSFRGPTEAFF; abundance: many; j_gene: TRBJ1-1; v_gene: TRBV27
CDR3aa: CANGYPGLAASYEQYF; abundance: many; j_gene: TRBJ2-7; v_gene: TRBV2